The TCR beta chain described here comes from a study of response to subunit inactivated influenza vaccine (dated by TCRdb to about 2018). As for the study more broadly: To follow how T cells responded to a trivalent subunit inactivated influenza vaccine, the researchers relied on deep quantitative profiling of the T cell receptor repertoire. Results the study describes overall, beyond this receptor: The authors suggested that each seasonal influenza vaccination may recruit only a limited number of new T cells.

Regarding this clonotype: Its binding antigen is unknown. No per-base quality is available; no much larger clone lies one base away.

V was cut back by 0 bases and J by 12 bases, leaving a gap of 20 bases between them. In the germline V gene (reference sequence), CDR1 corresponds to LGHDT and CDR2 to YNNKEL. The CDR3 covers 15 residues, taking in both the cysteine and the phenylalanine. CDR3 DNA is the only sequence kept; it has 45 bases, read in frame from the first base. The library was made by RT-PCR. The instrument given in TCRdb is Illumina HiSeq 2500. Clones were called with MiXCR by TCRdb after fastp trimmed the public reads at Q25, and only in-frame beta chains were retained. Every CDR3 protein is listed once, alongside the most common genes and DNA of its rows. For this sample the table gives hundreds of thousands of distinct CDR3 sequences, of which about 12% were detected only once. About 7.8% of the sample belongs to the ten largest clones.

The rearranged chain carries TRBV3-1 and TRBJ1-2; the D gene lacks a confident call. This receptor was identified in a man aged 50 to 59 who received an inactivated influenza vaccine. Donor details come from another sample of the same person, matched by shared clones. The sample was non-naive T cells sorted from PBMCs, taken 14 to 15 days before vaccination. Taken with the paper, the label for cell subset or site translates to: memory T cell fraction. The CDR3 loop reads CASSQDYQSSSGHTF. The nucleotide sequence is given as TGTGCCAGCAGCCAAGATTACCAGTCGTCTAGTGGGCACACCTTC.